The clone carrying this T cell receptor beta chain occurred a few times. Its antigen is unidentified. This entry belongs to a study of response to subunit inactivated influenza vaccine. Using its own MiXCR run on the RT-PCR reads, TCRdb lists one record per CDR3 protein. Of 550,000 to 650,000 distinct CDR3 sequences listed, approximately 10% were seen once; the top ten hold roughly 10%. There are 13 residues in the CDR3. The germline V and J ends were trimmed by 4 bases and 2 bases, with 6 bases remaining between them. Study-level findings and limits: With each seasonal influenza vaccination, the authors suggested, few new T cells are recruited.

The chain links TRBV12-3 or TRBV12-4 to TRBJ1-5, with D hard to call. Source: PBMCs from blood, taken on the day of vaccination. This receptor was taken from a man aged 50 or older who received an inactivated influenza vaccine. CDR3 nucleotide sequence: TGTGCCAGCAGTTGGGATGGCAATCAGCCCCAGCATTTT. Amino acids: CASSWDGNQPQHF.